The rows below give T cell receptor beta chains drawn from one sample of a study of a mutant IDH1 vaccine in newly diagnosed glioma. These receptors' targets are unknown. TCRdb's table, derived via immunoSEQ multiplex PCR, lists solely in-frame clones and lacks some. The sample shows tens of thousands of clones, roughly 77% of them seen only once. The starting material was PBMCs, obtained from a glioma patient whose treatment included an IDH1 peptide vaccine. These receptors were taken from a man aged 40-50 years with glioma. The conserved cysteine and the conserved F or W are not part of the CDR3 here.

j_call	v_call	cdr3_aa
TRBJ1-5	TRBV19	ASNIGAGVVNQPQH
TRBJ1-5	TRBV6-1	ASSEQILSIVPQH
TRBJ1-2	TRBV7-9	ASTPTSGIYGYT
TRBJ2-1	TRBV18	ASSPPEAKTTLNEQF
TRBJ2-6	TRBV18	ASSPGGSGANVLT
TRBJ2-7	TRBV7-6	ASSLQGSGYEQY
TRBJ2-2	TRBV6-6	ASRLVGELF
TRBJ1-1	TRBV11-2	ASSLAAAFEAF
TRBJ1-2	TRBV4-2	ASSQDPVGPWGYT
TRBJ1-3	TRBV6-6	ASRIGQGSGNTIY
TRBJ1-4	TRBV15	ATSSTDRGEKLF
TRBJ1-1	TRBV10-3	ATGEGLRGNTEAF
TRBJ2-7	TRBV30	AWSGGNGYEQY
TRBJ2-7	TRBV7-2	ASSFDVRSHRWEQY
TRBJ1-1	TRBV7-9	ASSHRTAAIRDTEAF
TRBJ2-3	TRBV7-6	ASKSGRVTDTQY
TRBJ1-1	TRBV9	ASSPHPGPEAF
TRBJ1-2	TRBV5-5	ASSPHGSGGYT
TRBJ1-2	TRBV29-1	SVLQGDLYGYT
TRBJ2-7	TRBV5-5	ASSLWQYYEQY
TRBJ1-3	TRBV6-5	ASSPYGVGNTIY
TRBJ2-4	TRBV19	ASSKVLRDRGKNIQY
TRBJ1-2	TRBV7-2	ASSLEQGPYGYT
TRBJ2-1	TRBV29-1	SVEGRGEQF
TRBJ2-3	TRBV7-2	ASSLVGRRTDTQY
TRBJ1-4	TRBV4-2	ASSQETGVLTNEKLF
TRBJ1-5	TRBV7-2	ASSNLQRSNQPQH
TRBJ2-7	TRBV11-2	ASSLAGTGTGEQY
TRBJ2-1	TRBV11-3	ASSLSPVNNEQF
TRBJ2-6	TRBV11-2	ASSLWTGGSGANVLT
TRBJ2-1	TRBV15	ATSRETGTYNEQF
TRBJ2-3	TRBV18	ASSRGDTQY
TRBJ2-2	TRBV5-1	ASSESGRSAGELF
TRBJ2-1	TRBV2	ASSEDTAGGLYNEQF
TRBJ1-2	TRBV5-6	ASSLGRGWPGYT
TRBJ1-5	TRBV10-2	ASSDLRAADNQPQH
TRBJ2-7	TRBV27	ASSPSLGVGEQY
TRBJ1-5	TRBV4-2	ASSQDTNAQPQH
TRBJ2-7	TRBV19	ASSRTGVVGEQY
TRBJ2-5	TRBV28	ASSLAGGIQETQY
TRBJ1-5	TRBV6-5	ASSSTGGSQPQH
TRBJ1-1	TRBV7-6	ASSSGQGDTEAF
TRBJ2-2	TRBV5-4	ASSLSLTGRTGELF
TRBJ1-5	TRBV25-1	ASSESKGSNQPQH
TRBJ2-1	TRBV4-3	ASSQDDSFGTNEQF
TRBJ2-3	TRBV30	ACQVHGGSKDTQY
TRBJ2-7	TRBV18	ASSTGTSGRIQNEQY
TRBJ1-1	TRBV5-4	ASSQDGNTEAF
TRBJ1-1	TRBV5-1	ASSHGTGKSF
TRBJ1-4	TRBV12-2	ASRLTGNQKLF
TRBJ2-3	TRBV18	ASSLRRDDTQY
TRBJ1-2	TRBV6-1	ASSTQGVDGYT
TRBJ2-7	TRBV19	ASSYGFYEQY
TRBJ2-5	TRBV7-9	ASSLRSGGQETQY
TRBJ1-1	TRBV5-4	ASSLGTYTEAF